This is a list of T cell receptor beta chains from one sample in a study of shared clonotypes between healthy human individuals. Clones were sequenced by immunoSEQ multiplex PCR, and TCRdb holds only the in-frame ones, with some missing. The table includes millions of clones, around nine tenths detected once. Specimen: naive CD4+ T cells sorted from blood. The origin of the receptors is a man aged 18 to 29 in good health. The conserved cysteine and the conserved F or W are not part of the CDR3 here. Each record gives: J gene, V gene, CDR3 protein.

TRBJ1-4 | TRBV19 | ASSTSGTADEKLF
TRBJ1-3 | TRBV6-5 | ASRGGLSSGNTIY
TRBJ1-2 | TRBV27 | ASSLGDRIPYGYT
TRBJ2-2 | TRBV5-1 | ASSSPGELF
TRBJ2-3 | TRBV5-1 | ASSFGSTDTQY
TRBJ1-5 | TRBV28 | ASSRTGFNQPQH
TRBJ2-5 | TRBV7-9 | AITTGQETQY
TRBJ1-3 | TRBV5-1 | ASSLDGGASGNTIY
TRBJ1-6 | TRBV9 | ASSVAGTGDLPLH
TRBJ2-2 | TRBV2 | ASSVHAAGELF
TRBJ2-3 | TRBV6-5 | ASSLAGGRTQY
TRBJ2-7 | TRBV5-1 | ASSHYGGSLVYEQY
TRBJ2-2 | TRBV5-1 | ASSQLGHPNTGELF
TRBJ2-7 | TRBV19 | ASSMPGQVAYEQY
TRBJ2-5 | TRBV10-3 | AISESHETQY
TRBJ2-1 | TRBV18 | ASSPGQESSYNEQF
TRBJ2-7 | TRBV11-2 | ASSLHQGQGYEQY
TRBJ2-7 | TRBV28 | ASSFPLTGTGGYEQY
TRBJ2-5 | TRBV6-1 | ASSDLGKETQY
TRBJ2-7 | TRBV2 | ASSVGRGSYEQY
TRBJ2-3 | TRBV7-2 | ASSLAAGGTDTQY
TRBJ2-2 | TRBV5-6 | ASSPGGGGELF
TRBJ2-1 | TRBV4-3 | ASSQDSVLAWKGEQF
TRBJ2-5 | TRBV30 | AWSPGSQETQY
TRBJ1-4 | TRBV27 | ASSRRSATNEKLF
TRBJ1-1 | TRBV10-3 | AIISDTNTEAF